This record covers a single T cell receptor beta chain. Its antigen is unknown. This entry comes from a study of radiotherapy plus CTLA-4 blockade in lung cancer. The wider study: Objective responses were seen in roughly 20% of patients, disease control in around 31%. Whole-study findings and limits: Response was reportedly best predicted by early blood T cell clone dynamics, with interferon-beta. There was expansion of tumor-derived TCR clones in blood after radiotherapy plus ipilimumab.

The repertoire was sequenced with immunoSEQ multiplex PCR; TCRdb's copy has only in-frame clones and lacks some. The data contain about 59,000 clones, 70% to 80% of them seen just once; the ten biggest clones take up 2.9%. V was clipped by 2 bases and J by 0 bases, with 10 bases between them. The CDR3 totals 16 residues. Germline V gives CDR1 KGHSH, CDR2 LQKENI. With ipilimumab providing CTLA-4 blockade, focal radiation was administered to patients who had chemo-refractory metastatic non-small-cell lung cancer. This clonotype was obtained from a human donor with non-small cell lung cancer who had a complete response to radiotherapy plus ipilimumab. The genes are TRBV18 and TRBJ2-2, with unresolved D. Sequenced here: peripheral blood, sampled from a patient treated with radiotherapy plus ipilimumab. As DNA, the CDR3 is TGTGCCAGCTCACCATTTAGCACGTCGAACACCGGGGAGCTGTTTTTT. The encoded protein is CASSPFSTSNTGELFF.